This T cell receptor (beta chain) is drawn from a study of blood T cell repertoires in COVID-19. The overall study: Sites in the United States, Italy and Spain provided acute and convalescent COVID-19 samples. PBMCs, B-cell-depleted T cells, or T cells were the source of the cDNA or gDNA that made up the material.

The authors' processing: Nucleated cell counts were estimated from reference gene primer amplification. The repertoire was sequenced with immunoSEQ multiplex PCR; TCRdb's copy has only in-frame clones and lacks some. D and trimming were read from the DNA, whereas the V and J calls and clone size are those reported in that table. The table records 85,000 to 100,000 clones, about nine tenths of them present only once. This CDR3 spans 16 amino acids. Trimming took 2 bases from V and 5 from J; bases not matched to a gene: 11. CDR1 is MNHEY, CDR2 SVGAGI, per germline. This TCR was sampled from a man between 60 and 75 years old with acute or convalescent COVID-19. Sequencing input: peripheral blood. J is TRBJ1-2 and V is TRBV6-5, with 7 bases fitting TRBD1. The CDR3 DNA is TGTGCCAGCAGTTACCCCGGGGAACAGGGGTTTTATGGCTACACCTTC. It codes for CASSYPGEQGFYGYTF.